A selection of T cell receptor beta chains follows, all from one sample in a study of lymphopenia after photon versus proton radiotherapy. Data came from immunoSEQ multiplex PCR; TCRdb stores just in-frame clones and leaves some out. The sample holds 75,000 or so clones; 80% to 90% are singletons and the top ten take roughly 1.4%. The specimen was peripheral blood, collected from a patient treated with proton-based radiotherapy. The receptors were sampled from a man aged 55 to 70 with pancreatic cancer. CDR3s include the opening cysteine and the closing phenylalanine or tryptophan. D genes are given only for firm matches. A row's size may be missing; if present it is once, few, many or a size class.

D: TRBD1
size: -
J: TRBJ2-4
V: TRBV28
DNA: TGTGCCAGCAGCCGTGGACAGGAGAGTGCCCGGAACATTCAGTACTTC
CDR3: CASSRGQESARNIQYF

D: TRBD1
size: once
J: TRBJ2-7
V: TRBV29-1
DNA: TGCAGCGTTGAGGGGACAGGGGCTTACGAGCAGTACTTC
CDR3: CSVEGTGAYEQYF

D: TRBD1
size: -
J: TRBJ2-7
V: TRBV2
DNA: TGTGCCATCAAGGGGGGACAGGTGGGCTACGAGCAGTACTTC
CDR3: CAIKGGQVGYEQYF

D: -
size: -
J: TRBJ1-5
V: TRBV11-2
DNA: TGTGCCAGCAGTCGACGACCAGACCTGGGCAATCAGCCCCAGCATTTT
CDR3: CASSRRPDLGNQPQHF

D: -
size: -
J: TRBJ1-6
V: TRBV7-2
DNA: TGTGCCAGCAGCCTTCTCGGGGTCTCCCATTCACCCCTCCACTTT
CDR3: CASSLLGVSHSPLHF

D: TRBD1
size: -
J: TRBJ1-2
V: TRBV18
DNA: TGTGCCAGCTCACCCTTGGACAGGCAGGAGGCCGGCTACACCTTC
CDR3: CASSPLDRQEAGYTF

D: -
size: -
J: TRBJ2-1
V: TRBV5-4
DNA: TGTGCCAGCAGCTTGGCTGGCGGAAATGAGCAGTTCTTC
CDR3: CASSLAGGNEQFF

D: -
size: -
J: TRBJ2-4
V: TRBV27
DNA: TGTGCCAGCCGACCCGACGGTTTTCAAAACATTCAGTACTTC
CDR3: CASRPDGFQNIQYF

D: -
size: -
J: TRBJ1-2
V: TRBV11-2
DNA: TGTGCCAGCAGCTTAGATGTCCGGGGCTCGGGCTACACCTTC
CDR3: CASSLDVRGSGYTF

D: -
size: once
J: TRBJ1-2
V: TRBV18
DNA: TGTGCCAGCTCACCTCAGACGGGTAACTATGGCTACACCTTC
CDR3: CASSPQTGNYGYTF

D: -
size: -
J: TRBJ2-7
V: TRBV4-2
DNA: TGTGCCAGCAGCTCCGGGGCCTACGAGCAGTACTTC
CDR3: CASSSGAYEQYF

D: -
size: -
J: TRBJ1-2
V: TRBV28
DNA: TGTGCCAGCACCGGCATGGGGGTTGTCTATGGCTACACCTTC
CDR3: CASTGMGVVYGYTF

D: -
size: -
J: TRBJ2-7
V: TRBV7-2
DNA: TGTGCCAGCAGCTTAGATCAGGACCTAGAGCAGTACTTC
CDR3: CASSLDQDLEQYF

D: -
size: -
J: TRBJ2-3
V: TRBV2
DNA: TGTGCCAGCAGTGAAGGGTTAGCGGCTAGCACAGATACGCAGTATTTT
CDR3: CASSEGLAASTDTQYF

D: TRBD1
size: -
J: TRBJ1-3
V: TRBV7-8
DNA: TGTGCCAGCAGCCCTCCCCCCAAGACAGGGGGTTTAAGGAACACCATATATTTT
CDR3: CASSPPPKTGGLRNTIYF

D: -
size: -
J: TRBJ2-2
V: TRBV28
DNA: TGTGCCAGCAGTTTATACCAGGGAAGGCACACCGGGGAGCTGTTTTTT
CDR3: CASSLYQGRHTGELFF

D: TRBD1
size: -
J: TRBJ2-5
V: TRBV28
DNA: TGTGCCAGCAGTCCCTCCGGGACAGGCCGTTCGGAGACCCAGTACTTC
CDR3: CASSPSGTGRSETQYF

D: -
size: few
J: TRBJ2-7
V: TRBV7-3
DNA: TGTGCCAGCAGTAGAACAGGGCAGTACGAGCAGTACTTC
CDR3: CASSRTGQYEQYF